This T cell receptor beta chain is drawn from a study of CD4 T cells in relation to SARS-CoV-2 and coronaviruses. The wider study: TCR beta CDR3s were sequenced after approximately nine-day antigen culture of PBMCs.

Measured with immunoSEQ multiplex PCR; TCRdb has only the in-frame clones, and not every one. Among about 25,000 clones listed, 70% to 80% were seen once. Worth noting for this clone: Its antigen is still unknown.

CD4+ T cells from unexposed donors were obtained before the COVID-19 pandemic (2011-2018). After roughly ten days of culture, CD4+ T cells were isolated. As cell numbers allowed, unexposed-donor CD4+ T cells faced SARS-CoV-2 S/N and four cold-coronavirus spikes. Germline lookup yields CDR1 LNHDA and CDR2 SQIVND (reference sequence). The V gene end was trimmed by 4 bases and the J gene end by 7 bases; junction bases not matched to a gene: 8. This CDR3 spans 15 amino acids. The sample comprised CD4+ T cells from PBMCs, cultured in vitro. The clonotype was recovered from a human donor in good health. This rearrangement joins TRBV19 to TRBJ1-5; 9 bases map to TRBD1. The CDR3 loop reads CASSTTGTGYQPQHF. The CDR3 DNA is TGTGCCAGTAGTACAACCGGGACAGGGTACCAGCCCCAGCATTTT.